Listed below are T cell receptor beta chains from one sample, sequenced in a study of blood T cell repertoires in COVID-19. Clones were sequenced by immunoSEQ multiplex PCR, and TCRdb holds only the in-frame ones, with some missing. The top ten clones hold 0.7% to 0.8% of a sample with around 210,000 clones, about 86% of them seen once. The source material was peripheral blood. Every receptor here comes from a woman in her 70s with acute or convalescent COVID-19. CDR3s include the opening cysteine and the closing phenylalanine or tryptophan. D genes are given only for firm matches. Where a row states a size, it is once, few, many or the class of an expanded clone; other rows omit it.

v_call,clone_size,j_call,d_call,cdr3_nt,cdr3_aa
TRBV6-5,NA,TRBJ1-1,NA,TGTGCCAGCATTACCCCGGGGGGGACTGAAGCTTTCTTT,CASITPGGTEAFF
TRBV5-1,NA,TRBJ2-1,NA,TGCGCCAGCAGCCGCCCGGGTGGTGAGCAGTTCTTC,CASSRPGGEQFF
TRBV11-2,few,TRBJ2-5,TRBD2,TGTGCCAGCAGCTTGAGCGGGGGCGGAGAGACCCAGTACTTC,CASSLSGGGETQYF
TRBV11-3,NA,TRBJ2-1,NA,TGTGCCAGCAGCTTAGATCCGGCAGGAGAGCAGTTCTTC,CASSLDPAGEQFF
TRBV11-2,once,TRBJ2-1,TRBD1,TGTGCCAGCAGCTCCCGGGACAGCTCCTACAATGAGCAGTTCTTC,CASSSRDSSYNEQFF
TRBV7-2,NA,TRBJ1-1,NA,TGTGCCAGCAGCCGCCGGCGAGACTTTGAAGCTTTCTTT,CASSRRRDFEAFF
TRBV5-8,once,TRBJ1-2,TRBD1,TGTGCCAGTCGGGACAGGGCCTACTTAGGCTATGGCTACACCTTC,CASRDRAYLGYGYTF
TRBV29-1,NA,TRBJ1-6,NA,TGCAGCGTAAGGCAGGGATATAATTCACCCCTCCACTTT,CSVRQGYNSPLHF
TRBV6-4,NA,TRBJ1-1,TRBD1,TGTGCCAGCAGTGCCTCCGGACAGGCGAACACTGAAGCTTTCTTT,CASSASGQANTEAFF
TRBV10-1,NA,TRBJ2-3,TRBD1,TGCGCCAAACAAGGACAGGGGTTAAGGACAGATACGCAGTATTTT,CAKQGQGLRTDTQYF
TRBV29-1,once,TRBJ2-5,TRBD1,TGCAGCGACGGGACAGGGGGCATGGAGACCCAGTACTTC,CSDGTGGMETQYF
TRBV5-6,NA,TRBJ2-2,TRBD1,TGTGCCAGCAGCCCTGGGACAGGGGGAAAAACCGGGGAGCTGTTTTTT,CASSPGTGGKTGELFF
TRBV2,NA,TRBJ1-5,NA,TGTGCCAGCAGGCGGGAAACTGATCAGCCCCAGCATTTT,CASRRETDQPQHF
TRBV28,NA,TRBJ2-3,NA,TGTGCCAGCAGTCCCCGGGTGACTCATGATACGCAGTATTTT,CASSPRVTHDTQYF
TRBV3-1/TRBV3-2,NA,TRBJ1-1,TRBD1,TGTGCCAGCAGCCTCGGGACAGGGAGGATGGGAGCTTTCTTT,CASSLGTGRMGAFF
TRBV7-2,NA,TRBJ1-1,NA,TGTGCCAGCAGCTTAGCGCCGAACCCAGGGCTTCTCACTGAAGCTTTCTTT,CASSLAPNPGLLTEAFF
TRBV3-1/TRBV3-2,NA,TRBJ2-3,NA,TGTGCCAGCAGCCAAGCGGGCACAGATACGCAGTATTTT,CASSQAGTDTQYF
TRBV9,once,TRBJ2-2,NA,TGTGCCAGCAGCTCACCCCCAGGCCAGGTCAATCCGCTGAACACCGGGGAGCTGTTTTTT,CASSSPPGQVNPLNTGELFF
TRBV5-6,NA,TRBJ1-2,TRBD1,TGTGCCAGCAGCGAGGGGGCGGAATATGGCTACACCTTC,CASSEGAEYGYTF
TRBV15,NA,TRBJ1-6,NA,TGTGCCACCAGCAGAGGACAGGCGAATTCACCCCTCCACTTT,CATSRGQANSPLHF
TRBV19,NA,TRBJ2-3,TRBD2,TGTGCCAGTAGTCCAGCGGGGGGAAACACAGATACGCAGTATTTT,CASSPAGGNTDTQYF
TRBV19,NA,TRBJ2-5,TRBD2,TGTGCCAGTAGTATAACTAGCGGGGGCCGCCAAGAGACCCAGTACTTC,CASSITSGGRQETQYF
TRBV9,NA,TRBJ1-5,NA,TGTGCCAGCAGGCCCCCGAGCCCTGGGAGCCAGCCCCAGCATTTT,CASRPPSPGSQPQHF
TRBV4-1,NA,TRBJ2-2,TRBD1,TGCGCCAGCAGCCAGATGGGGACAGGGAAGAACACCGGGGAGCTGTTTTTT,CASSQMGTGKNTGELFF
TRBV28,many,TRBJ2-2,TRBD2,TGTGCCAGCGGGTCTTCTGCGGGAGTAGAAACCGGGGAGCTGTTTTTT,CASGSSAGVETGELFF
TRBV6-5,NA,TRBJ1-2,NA,TGTGCCAGCAGTTACGGCCCCGCCGGGGGTGGCTACACCTTC,CASSYGPAGGGYTF
TRBV15,NA,TRBJ2-2,NA,TGTGCCACCAGCAGAGCTGGAGCGAACACCGGCGGGGAGCTGTTTTTT,CATSRAGANTGGELFF
TRBV6-5,NA,TRBJ1-6,TRBD1,TGTGCCAGCAGGACGACAGGGCTGGGTTCACCCCTCCACTTT,CASRTTGLGSPLHF
TRBV4-2,NA,TRBJ2-3,TRBD1,TGTGCCAGCAGCCAAGGCTCGACAGGGAGAGGCACAGATACGCAGTATTTT,CASSQGSTGRGTDTQYF
TRBV6-8,NA,TRBJ2-7,TRBD1,TGTGCACTCCGCAGGGGGCTAAACGAGCAGTACTTC,CALRRGLNEQYF
TRBV6-5,once,TRBJ1-1,NA,TGTGCCAGCAGTATTAACAAGAACACTGAAGCTTTCTTT,CASSINKNTEAFF
TRBV5-1,NA,TRBJ1-2,TRBD1,TGCGCCAGCAGCATACCGGGACAGGGGGCGTCTGGCTACACCTTC,CASSIPGQGASGYTF
TRBV29-1,NA,TRBJ1-2,TRBD1,TGCAGCGTGAACAGGGGGCTCGAAGGCTACACCTTC,CSVNRGLEGYTF
TRBV11-2,NA,TRBJ2-7,NA,TGTGCCAGCAGTGGGTGGGGCAGCTCCTACGAGCAGTACTTC,CASSGWGSSYEQYF
TRBV2,NA,TRBJ2-2,TRBD1,TGTGCCAGCAGGAGGACAGGGGGCGGTAGCACCGGGGAGCTGTTTTTT,CASRRTGGGSTGELFF
TRBV6-5,NA,TRBJ1-1,TRBD1,TGTGCCAGCCAGGACAGGGGATGGACTGAAGCTTTCTTT,CASQDRGWTEAFF
TRBV28,NA,TRBJ1-1,TRBD1,TGTGCCAGCAGTTTCGACAGGGTCTTAACTGAAGCTTTCTTT,CASSFDRVLTEAFF
TRBV29-1,NA,TRBJ2-7,TRBD1,TGCAGCGTCGTAGGGACAGCTCGGGCGGCCTACGAGCAGTACTTC,CSVVGTARAAYEQYF
TRBV10-3,NA,TRBJ1-5,NA,TGTGCCATCAGCGGGACAAGGGAGGGTCAGCCCCAGCATTTT,CAISGTREGQPQHF
TRBV18,once,TRBJ1-1,NA,TGTGCCAGCTCACGCGCGCGGGAAAGGACTGAAGCTTTCTTT,CASSRARERTEAFF
TRBV29-1,NA,TRBJ2-5,NA,TGCAGCGTTCAGGTAGCGGCACAAGAGACCCAGTACTTC,CSVQVAAQETQYF
TRBV10-3,NA,TRBJ1-1,NA,TGTGCCATCAGTAAGCGGGCAGGGCGGGACACTGAAGCTTTCTTT,CAISKRAGRDTEAFF
TRBV10-2,NA,TRBJ1-2,TRBD1,TGCGCCAGCAGTGAGTCGAGGACAGGGGGGAACACTAACTATGGCTACACCTTC,CASSESRTGGNTNYGYTF
TRBV11-2,NA,TRBJ1-2,NA,TGTGCCAGCAGCTTAGGGGGGGGCCGGAGTAACTATGGCTACACCTTC,CASSLGGGRSNYGYTF
TRBV5-1,NA,TRBJ2-7,TRBD1,TGCGCCAGCAGCTTGGCGGGGACAGACTCCTACGAGCAGTACTTC,CASSLAGTDSYEQYF
TRBV19,few,TRBJ2-7,TRBD1,TGTGCCAGTAGCCGAGGGACAGGGGGTTCCTACGAGCAGTACTTC,CASSRGTGGSYEQYF